These 2 T cell receptor beta chains share one sample of origin, sequenced in a study of OX40 agonist ivuxolimab in advanced cancers. Using immunoSEQ multiplex PCR, the repertoire was profiled, and TCRdb retains in-frame clones only, with some absent. Found here are fewer than 85,000 clones, 86% of them singletons; the top ten hold roughly 2%. The specimen was CD4+ or CD8+ T cells sorted from blood, collected in a trial of the OX40 agonist ivuxolimab. The receptor set was obtained from an adult with an advanced solid tumor such as melanoma, head and neck, liver or kidney cancer.

The rearrangement uses TRBV5-7 and TRBJ2-1; 8 nucleotides match TRBD1. TRBV5-7 is assigned to the ORF class and has an uncertain function. The CDR3 extends over 16 amino acids. V gave up 1 base and J gave up 3 bases; unmatched junction bases: 6. The CDR3 DNA is TGTGCCAGCAGCTTGCTCGGGACAGGAGACTACAATGAGCAGTTCTTC. Its protein is CASSLLGTGDYNEQFF.

J is TRBJ2-5 and V is TRBV6-1, with D perhaps TRBD1 or TRBD2 (5 bases each). Gene TRBJ2-7 matches the end of the DNA better, so the J call may be wrong. Germline V gene data show CDR1 as MNHNS and CDR2 as SASEGT. The CDR3 runs 13 residues. The CDR3 protein is CASKEVGEGEQYF. The DNA for the CDR3 is TGTGCCAGCAAAGAGGTGGGGGAAGGCGAGCAGTACTTC.